These 18 T cell receptor beta chains share one sample of origin, sequenced in a study of human T cells and chemical hapten exposure (dated by TCRdb to about 2021). Sample time point, as interpreted from the label and publication: patch test 1, 2 weeks after DPC sensitization. This specimen's treatment or condition label, per the study, means: therapeutic diphenylcyclopropenone sensitization with weekly scalp DPC. Library preparation was by RACE. Sequencing was performed on a NextSeq 500. In-frame beta chains were kept once TCRdb had trimmed the public reads at Q25 with fastp and called clones with MiXCR. A single entry per CDR3 protein holds the most common genes and DNA from its merged rows. This sample lists around 340,000 distinct CDR3 sequences; around 7% were detected once. The ten largest clonotypes hold 7.5% to 9% of the sample. Source: whole blood, taken in connection with sensitization to the hapten diphenylcyclopropenone (DPC). The receptors here all came from a woman under 30 with alopecia areata. Some clones in this sample may be carry-over from other donors' samples.

There are many counts of this clonotype. This chain links TRBV27 with TRBJ1-2; D unclear. The CDR3 runs to 13 residues. V was clipped by 3 bases and J by 6 bases, with 11 bases between them. Germline V gene sequence: CDR1 MNHEY, CDR2 SMNVEV (reference sequence). The CDR3 region is CASSFRVTHGYTF. The CDR3 DNA reads as TGTGCCAGCAGTTTCCGAGTTACCCATGGCTACACCTTC.

This clonotype has a handful of counts. This rearrangement joins TRBV4-3 to TRBJ1-2, with D perhaps TRBD1 (5 bases). Germline V gene lookup returns CDR1 LGHNA and CDR2 YSLEER. Trimming pared 0 bases from V and 4 bases from J, leaving 12 bases between. The CDR3 extends over 15 amino acids. The CDR3 DNA is TGCGCCAGCAGCCAAGAGGCGCAGGGCGGCTATGGCTACACCTTC. Translating gives CASSQEAQGGYGYTF.

This clonotype was seen a handful of times. V and J are TRBV9 and TRBJ2-2; tentatively, D is TRBD2 (5 bases). From germline, CDR1 is SGDLS and CDR2 YYNGEE. Between the trimmed V and J ends, which lost 0 bases and 8 bases, there was a span of 8 bases. CDR3 length: 13 amino acids. Written as DNA, the CDR3 is TGTGCCAGCAGCGTAGCAGCGGAGGGGGAGCTGTTTTTT. This translates into CASSVAAEGELFF. The whole variable domain, filled in from reference TRBV9 and TRBJ2-2, reads DSGVTQTPKHLITATGQRVTLRCSPRSGDLSVYWYQQSLDQGLQFLIQYYNGEERAKGNILERFSAQQFPDLHSELNLSSLELGDSALYFCASSVAAEGELFFGEGSRLTVL.

In its sample, this clonotype was seen a few times. The rearrangement uses TRBV3-1 and TRBJ2-1; D call uncertain. V lost 2 bases to trimming and J lost 0 bases, with 14 bases between them. Germline V gene lookup returns CDR1 LGHDT and CDR2 YNNKEL (reference sequence). The CDR3 has 17 amino acids. For the CDR3, the DNA is TGTGCCAGCAGCCAACCCTGGACGGAAACCTCCTACAATGAGCAGTTCTTC. Translated, it gives CASSQPWTETSYNEQFF.

This clonotype showed up just a few times. This chain links TRBV7-2 with TRBJ2-3, with TRBD2 matching over 12 bases. Germline V gene lookup returns CDR1 SGHTA and CDR2 FQGNSA. V lost 2 bases to trimming and J lost 5 bases; unmatched junction nucleotides: 8. CDR3 length equals 17 residues. The CDR3 DNA sequence: TGTGCCAGCAGCTTAATGCTAGCGGGGGGGATGGGAGATACGCAGTATTTT. It encodes CASSLMLAGGMGDTQYF.

The CDR3 nucleotides are TGTGCCAGTATCCCGGGAGCATCCAGACTGTATGGCTACACCTTC. It is translated as CASIPGASRLYGYTF. The chain links TRBV19 to TRBJ1-2; the D is unclear. The CDR3 consists of 15 residues. Trimming cost V 7 bases and J 5 bases, with 20 bases left between them. Germline assignment: CDR1 LNHDA and CDR2 SQIVND (reference sequence). Together with reference TRBV19 and TRBJ1-2, the CDR3 gives the full variable domain: DGGITQSPKYLFRKEGQNVTLSCEQNLNHDAMYWYRQDPGQGLRLIYYSQIVNDFQKGDIAEGYSVSREKKESFPLTVTSAQKNPTAFYLCASIPGASRLYGYTFGSGTRLTVV.

This clonotype was found once. The chain couples TRBV7-2 to TRBJ2-4, with D unclear. The CDR3 length is 18 residues. V was trimmed by 1 base and J by 0 bases, leaving 16 bases between them. From germline, CDR1 is SGHTA and CDR2 FQGNSA. The CDR3 region is CASSLDQLRRLAKNIQYF. The CDR3 nucleotides are TGTGCCAGCAGCTTAGACCAGTTGAGAAGACTAGCCAAAAACATTCAGTACTTC.

This clonotype showed up just a few times. The genes are TRBV29-1 and TRBJ1-6; TRBD1 aligns across 10 bases. V lost 5 bases and J lost 10; bases outside the gene matches: 8. The CDR3 consists of 14 residues. From germline, CDR1 is SQVTM and CDR2 ANQGSEA. The CDR3 loop is CSVRQGAEGSPLHF. The CDR3 DNA reads as TGCAGCGTTCGACAGGGGGCAGAAGGGTCACCCCTCCACTTT. The full variable domain, rest sourced from reference TRBV29-1 and TRBJ1-6, is SAVISQKPSRDICQRGTSLTIQCQVDSQVTMMFWYRQQPGQSLTLIATANQGSEATYESGFVIDKFPISRPNLTFSTLTVSNMSPEDSSIYLCSVRQGAEGSPLHFGNGTRLTVT.

At least ten counts were recorded for this clonotype. The rearrangement joins TRBV14 to TRBJ2-6; possibly TRBD1 for D (5 bases). V lost 0 bases and J 0 bases, leaving 15 bases between the germline ends. CDR1 and CDR2 (germline): SGHDN, FVKESK. CDR3 length: 19 residues. CDR3 residues: CASSQDARVPISGANVLTF. CDR3 bases: TGTGCCAGCAGCCAAGACGCCAGGGTCCCCATCTCTGGGGCCAACGTCCTGACTTTC. The variable domain in full, completed from reference TRBV14 and TRBJ2-6, reads EAGVTQFPSHSVIEKGQTVTLRCDPISGHDNLYWYRRVMGKEIKFLLHFVKESKQDESGMPNNRFLAERTGGTYSTLKVQPAELEDSGVYFCASSQDARVPISGANVLTFGAGSRLTVL.

This clonotype was counted only a few times. CDR3 DNA: TGTGCCAGCAGGGGCGGAGAGAGCAATCAGCCCCAGCATTTT. Translated, it gives CASRGGESNQPQHF. This chain connects TRBV2 to TRBJ1-5; D gene uncertain. The CDR3 totals 14 residues. The V and J ends lost 6 bases and 1 base respectively, with 10 bases between them. CDR1 SNHLY and CDR2 FYNNEI come from the germline V gene.

This sequence joins TRBV6-2 or TRBV6-3 and TRBJ2-6, with a possible D match to TRBD2 (7 bases). Germline assignment: CDR1 MNHEY and CDR2 SVGEGT. Trimming left V 1 base short and J 4 bases short, with 14 bases between. The CDR3 is 17 residues long. Written as DNA, the CDR3 is TGTGCCAGCAGTTACTGGATGGGGGGGCAAGGGGCCAACGTCCTGACTTTC. Translation: CASSYWMGGQGANVLTF.

This clonotype has at least ten counts. This chain's CDR3 is CASSLIQGSGDTEAFF. In nucleotides, the CDR3 is TGTGCCAGCAGTTTAATACAGGGCTCAGGGGACACTGAAGCTTTCTTT. This chain uses TRBV28 with TRBJ1-1; D is perhaps TRBD1 (6 bases). CDR1 MDHEN and CDR2 SYDVKM come from the germline V gene. The CDR3 consists of 16 residues. V was clipped by 2 bases and J by 3 bases, with 16 bases between them.

The table lists this clonotype with many counts. The chain carries TRBV7-9 and TRBJ2-3; D possibly uses TRBD1 or TRBD2 (5 bases each). Germline loops: CDR1 SEHNR, CDR2 FQNEAQ (reference sequence). Deletions cut 9 bases from V and 2 bases from J, with 18 bases between. The CDR3 consists of 15 residues. CDR3 nucleotide sequence: TGTGCCAGTCTAGGTGGGGACGGCCCCACAGATACGCAGTATTTT. Translation gives CASLGGDGPTDTQYF.

This clonotype was detected many times. The genes are TRBV7-8 and TRBJ2-1, with D possibly matching TRBD1 (6 bases). The CDR3 contains 20 residues. CDR1 and CDR2 (germline): SGHVS, FQNEAQ. V was pared by 4 bases and J by 4 bases, with 29 bases between. Here the CDR3 reads CASSSDPNTWGQVNYNEQFF. The CDR3 region has the DNA TGTGCCAGCAGCTCCGATCCTAATACTTGGGGGCAGGTAAATTACAATGAGCAGTTCTTC.

This clonotype turned up a few times. The chain is built from TRBV7-9 and TRBJ2-5, with D uncertain. V shed 5 bases and J shed 5 bases, with 9 bases lying between them. The CDR3 is 12 amino acids. Germline V lookup: CDR1 SEHNR, CDR2 FQNEAQ (reference sequence). The CDR3 sequence is CASSPKVETQYF. The CDR3 nucleotides read TGTGCCAGCAGCCCAAAGGTCGAGACCCAGTACTTC. Drawing the rest from reference TRBV7-9 and TRBJ2-5, the complete variable domain is DTGVSQNPRHKITKRGQNVTFRCDPISEHNRLYWYRQTLGQGPEFLTYFQNEAQLEKSRLLSDRFSAERPKGSFSTLEIQRTEQGDSAMYLCASSPKVETQYFGPGTRLLVL.

This clonotype was seen at least ten times. The chain is built from TRBV6-2 or TRBV6-3 and TRBJ1-1; D remains unclear. Germline CDR1 MNHEY, CDR2 SVGEGT. V lost 4 bases to trimming and J lost 10 bases, with 13 bases between them. The length of the CDR3 is 12 residues. The CDR3 protein is CASSSGPTGAFF. For the CDR3, the DNA is TGTGCCAGCAGTTCCGGACCCACGGGAGCTTTCTTT.

This clonotype was seen a few times. The chain carries TRBV6-2 or TRBV6-3 and TRBJ2-5, with no clear D. This CDR3 comprises 16 residues. Between the trimmed V and J ends, which lost 2 bases and 1 base, there was a span of 14 bases. Looked up from germline, CDR1 is MNHEY and CDR2 is SVGEGT. The CDR3, as DNA: TGTGCCAGCAGTTACGGTAAAGACTCCCCCCAAGAGACCCAGTACTTC. This translates into CASSYGKDSPQETQYF.

This clonotype was found many times. The chain is built from TRBV10-3 and TRBJ1-1, with a weak D call TRBD1 (5 bases). The CDR3 has 16 residues. CDR1 ENHRY and CDR2 SYGVKD come from the germline V gene. The ends were cut back, 4 bases at V and 2 bases at J, with 17 bases in the middle. The CDR3 region has the DNA TGTGCCATCAGTGGGGGAAAGGGACCGACTAACACTGAAGCTTTCTTT. Protein sequence: CAISGGKGPTNTEAFF.